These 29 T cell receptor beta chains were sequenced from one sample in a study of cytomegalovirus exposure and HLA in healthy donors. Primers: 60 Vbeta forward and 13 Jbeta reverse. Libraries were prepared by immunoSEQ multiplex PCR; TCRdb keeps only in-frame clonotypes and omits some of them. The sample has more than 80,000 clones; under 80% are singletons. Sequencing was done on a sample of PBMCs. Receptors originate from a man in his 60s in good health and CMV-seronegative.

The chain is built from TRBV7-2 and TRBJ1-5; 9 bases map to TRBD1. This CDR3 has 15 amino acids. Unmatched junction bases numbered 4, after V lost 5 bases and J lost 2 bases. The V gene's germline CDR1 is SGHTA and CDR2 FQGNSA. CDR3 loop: CASSRRQGGNQPQHF. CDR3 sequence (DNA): TGTGCCAGCAGCCGGCGACAGGGGGGCAATCAGCCCCAGCATTTT. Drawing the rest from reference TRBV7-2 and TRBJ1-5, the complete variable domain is GAGVSQSPSNKVTEKGKDVELRCDPISGHTALYWYRQSLGQGLEFLIYFQGNSAPDKSGLPSDRFSAERTGGSVSTLTIQRTQQEDSAVYLCASSRRQGGNQPQHFGDGTRLSIL.

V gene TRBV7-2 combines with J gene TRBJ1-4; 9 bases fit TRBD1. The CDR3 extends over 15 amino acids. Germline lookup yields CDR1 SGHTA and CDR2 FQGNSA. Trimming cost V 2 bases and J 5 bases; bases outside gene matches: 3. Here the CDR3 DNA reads TGTGCCAGCAGCTTATCCGGGACAGGGAATGAAAAACTGTTTTTT. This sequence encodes CASSLSGTGNEKLFF. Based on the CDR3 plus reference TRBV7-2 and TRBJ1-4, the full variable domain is GAGVSQSPSNKVTEKGKDVELRCDPISGHTALYWYRQSLGQGLEFLIYFQGNSAPDKSGLPSDRFSAERTGGSVSTLTIQRTQQEDSAVYLCASSLSGTGNEKLFFGSGTQLSVL.

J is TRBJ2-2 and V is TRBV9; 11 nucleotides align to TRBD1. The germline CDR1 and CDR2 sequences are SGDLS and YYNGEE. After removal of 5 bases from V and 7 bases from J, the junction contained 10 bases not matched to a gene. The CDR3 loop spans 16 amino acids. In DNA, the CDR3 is TGTGCCAGCAGAGACGCCCGGACAGGGGGCAACGGGGAGCTGTTTTTT. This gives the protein CASRDARTGGNGELFF.

The CDR3 protein is CASSAGDFSGNTIYF. The CDR3 DNA follows: TGTGCCAGTAGCGCGGGGGACTTCTCTGGAAACACCATATATTTT. This chain links TRBV19 with TRBJ1-3; perhaps TRBD1 as D (5 bases). The V gene's germline CDR1 is LNHDA and CDR2 SQIVND (reference sequence). The V end lost 6 bases, the J end lost 0 bases, and 12 bases lay between the germline ends. This CDR3 is built from 15 residues.

The CDR3 DNA reads TGTGCCAGCAGCCAGCAGGGGGCTGCCCCTGAAGCTTTCTTT. Residues: CASSQQGAAPEAFF. The chain combines TRBV7-8 with TRBJ1-1, with 8 nucleotides matching TRBD1. V was clipped by 5 bases and J by 6 bases; unmatched bases: 8. The germline CDR1 and CDR2 sequences are SGHVS and FQNEAQ. There are 14 residues in the CDR3.

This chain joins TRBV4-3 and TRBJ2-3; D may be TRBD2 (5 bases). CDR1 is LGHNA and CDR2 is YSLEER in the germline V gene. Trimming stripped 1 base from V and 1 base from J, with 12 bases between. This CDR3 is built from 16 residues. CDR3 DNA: TGCGCCAGCAGCCAAGGTTCGGTGCGGGGCACAGATACGCAGTATTTT. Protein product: CASSQGSVRGTDTQYF.

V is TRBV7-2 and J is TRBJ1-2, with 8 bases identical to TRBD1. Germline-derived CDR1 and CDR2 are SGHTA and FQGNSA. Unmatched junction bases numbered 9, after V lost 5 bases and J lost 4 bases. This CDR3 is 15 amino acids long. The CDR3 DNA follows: TGTGCCAGCAGCACCCGGACAGGGCCGGGCTATGGCTACACCTTC. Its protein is CASSTRTGPGYGYTF.

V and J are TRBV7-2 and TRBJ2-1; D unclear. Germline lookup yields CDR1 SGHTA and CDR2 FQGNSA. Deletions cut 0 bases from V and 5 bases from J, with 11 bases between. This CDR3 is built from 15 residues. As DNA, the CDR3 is TGTGCCAGCAGCTTAGCCACAGTGCTAAACAATGAGCAGTTCTTC. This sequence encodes CASSLATVLNNEQFF.

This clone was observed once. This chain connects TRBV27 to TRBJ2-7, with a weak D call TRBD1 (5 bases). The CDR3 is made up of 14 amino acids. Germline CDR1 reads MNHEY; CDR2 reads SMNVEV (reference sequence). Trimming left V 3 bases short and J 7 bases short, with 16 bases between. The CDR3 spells CASSFSRGLGEQYF. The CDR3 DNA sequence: TGTGCCAGCAGTTTTTCAAGGGGTCTAGGGGAGCAGTACTTC.

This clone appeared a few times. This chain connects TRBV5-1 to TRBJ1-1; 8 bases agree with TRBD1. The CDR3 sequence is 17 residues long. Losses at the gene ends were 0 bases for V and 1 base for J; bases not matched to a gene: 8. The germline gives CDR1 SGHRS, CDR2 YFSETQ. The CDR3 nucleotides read TGCGCCAGCAGCTTGGGGCAGGGGGCAGGTTCGAACACTGAAGCTTTCTTT. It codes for CASSLGQGAGSNTEAFF.

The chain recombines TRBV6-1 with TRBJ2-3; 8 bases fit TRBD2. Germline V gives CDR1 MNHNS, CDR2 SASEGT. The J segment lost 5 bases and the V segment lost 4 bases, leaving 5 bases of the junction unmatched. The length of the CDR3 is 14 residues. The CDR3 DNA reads TGTGCCAGCAGTGTAGGACTAGCCCAAGATACGCAGTATTTT. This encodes CASSVGLAQDTQYF.

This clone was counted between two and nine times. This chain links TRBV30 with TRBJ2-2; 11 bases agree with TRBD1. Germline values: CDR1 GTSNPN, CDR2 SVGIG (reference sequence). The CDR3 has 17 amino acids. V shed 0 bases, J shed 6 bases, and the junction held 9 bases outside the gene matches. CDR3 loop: CAWSVRGQGVLAGELFF. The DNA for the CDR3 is TGTGCCTGGAGTGTACGGGGACAGGGGGTTCTTGCCGGGGAGCTGTTTTTT.

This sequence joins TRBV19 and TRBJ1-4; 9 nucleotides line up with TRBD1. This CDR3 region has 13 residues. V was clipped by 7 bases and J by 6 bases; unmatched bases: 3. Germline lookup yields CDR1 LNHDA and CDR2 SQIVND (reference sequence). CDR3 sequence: CASMDRGDEKLFF. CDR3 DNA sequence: TGTGCCAGTATGGACAGGGGAGATGAAAAACTGTTTTTT.

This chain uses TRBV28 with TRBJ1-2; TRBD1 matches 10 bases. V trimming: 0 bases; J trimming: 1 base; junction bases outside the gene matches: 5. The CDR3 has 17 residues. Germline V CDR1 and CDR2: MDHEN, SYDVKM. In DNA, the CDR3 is TGTGCCAGCAGTTTATGGGACAGGGGGGGGTTTAACTATGGCTACACCTTC. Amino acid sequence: CASSLWDRGGFNYGYTF.

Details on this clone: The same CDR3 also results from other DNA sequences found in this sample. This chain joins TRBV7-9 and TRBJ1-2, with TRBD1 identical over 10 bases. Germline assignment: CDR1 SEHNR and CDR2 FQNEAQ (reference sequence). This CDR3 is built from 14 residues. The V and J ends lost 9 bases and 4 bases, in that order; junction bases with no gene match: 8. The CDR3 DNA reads TGTGCCAGTAGCCCACGGACAGGGGGCTATGGCTACACCTTC. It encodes CASSPRTGGYGYTF.

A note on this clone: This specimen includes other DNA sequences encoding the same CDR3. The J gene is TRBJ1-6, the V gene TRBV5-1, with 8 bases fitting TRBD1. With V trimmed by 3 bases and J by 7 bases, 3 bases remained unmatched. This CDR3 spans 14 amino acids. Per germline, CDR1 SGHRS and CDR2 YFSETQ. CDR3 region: CASSSGQGNSPLHF. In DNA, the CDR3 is TGCGCCAGCAGCTCAGGACAGGGAAATTCACCCCTCCACTTT.

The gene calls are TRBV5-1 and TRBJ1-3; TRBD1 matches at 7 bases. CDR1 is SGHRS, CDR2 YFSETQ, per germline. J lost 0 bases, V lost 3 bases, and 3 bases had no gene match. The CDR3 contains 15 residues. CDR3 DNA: TGCGCCAGCAGCTCGGGACAGAGCTCTGGAAACACCATATATTTT. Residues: CASSSGQSSGNTIYF.

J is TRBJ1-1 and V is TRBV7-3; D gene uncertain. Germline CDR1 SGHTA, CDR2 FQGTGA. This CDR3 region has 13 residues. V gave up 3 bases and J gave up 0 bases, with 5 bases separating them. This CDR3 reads CASSFSLNTEAFF. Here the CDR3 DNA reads TGTGCCAGCAGCTTCAGTCTGAACACTGAAGCTTTCTTT.

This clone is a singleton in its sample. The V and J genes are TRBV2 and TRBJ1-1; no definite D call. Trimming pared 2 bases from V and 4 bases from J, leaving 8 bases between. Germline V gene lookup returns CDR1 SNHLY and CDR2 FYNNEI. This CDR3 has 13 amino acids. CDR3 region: CASSEWEGTEAFF. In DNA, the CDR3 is TGTGCCAGCAGTGAATGGGAGGGCACTGAAGCTTTCTTT. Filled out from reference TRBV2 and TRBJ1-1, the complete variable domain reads EPEVTQTPSHQVTQMGQEVILRCVPISNHLYFYWYRQILGQKVEFLVSFYNNEISEKSEIFDDQFSVERPDGSNFTLKIRSTKLEDSAMYFCASSEWEGTEAFFGQGTRLTVV.

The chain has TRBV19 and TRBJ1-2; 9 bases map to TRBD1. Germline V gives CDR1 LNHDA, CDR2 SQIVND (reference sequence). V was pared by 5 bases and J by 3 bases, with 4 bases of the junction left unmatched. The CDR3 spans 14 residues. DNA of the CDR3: TGTGCCAGTAGTGGGGGACAGGGCCACTATGGCTACACCTTC. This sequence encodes CASSGGQGHYGYTF.

The CDR3 is CASSFLVNTEAFF. CDR3 sequence (DNA): TGTGCCAGCAGCTTCCTAGTGAACACTGAAGCTTTCTTT. The rearrangement joins TRBV7-2 to TRBJ1-1, with D hard to call. Germline values: CDR1 SGHTA, CDR2 FQGNSA. Deletions cut 3 bases from V and 0 bases from J, with 5 bases between. The CDR3 is 13 residues long.

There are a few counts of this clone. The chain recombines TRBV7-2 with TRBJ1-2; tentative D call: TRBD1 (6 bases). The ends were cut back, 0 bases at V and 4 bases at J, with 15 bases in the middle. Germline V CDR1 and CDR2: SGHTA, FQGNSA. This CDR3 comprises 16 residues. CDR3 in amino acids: CASSLAGAQGSYGYTF. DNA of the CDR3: TGTGCCAGCAGCTTAGCGGGCGCACAGGGATCCTATGGCTACACCTTC.

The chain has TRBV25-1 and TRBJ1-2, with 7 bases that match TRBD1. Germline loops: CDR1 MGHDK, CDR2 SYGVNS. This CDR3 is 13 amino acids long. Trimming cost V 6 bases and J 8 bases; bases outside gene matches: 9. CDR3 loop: CASRGTDLKGYTF. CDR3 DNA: TGTGCCAGCAGGGGGACAGATCTTAAGGGCTACACCTTC.

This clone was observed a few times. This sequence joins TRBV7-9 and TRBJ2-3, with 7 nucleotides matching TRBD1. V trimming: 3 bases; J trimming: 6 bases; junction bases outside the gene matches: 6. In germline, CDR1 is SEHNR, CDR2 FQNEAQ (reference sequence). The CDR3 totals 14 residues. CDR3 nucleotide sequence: TGTGCCAGCAGCTTCCAAGGGGGCGGGGATACGCAGTATTTT. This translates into CASSFQGGGDTQYF.

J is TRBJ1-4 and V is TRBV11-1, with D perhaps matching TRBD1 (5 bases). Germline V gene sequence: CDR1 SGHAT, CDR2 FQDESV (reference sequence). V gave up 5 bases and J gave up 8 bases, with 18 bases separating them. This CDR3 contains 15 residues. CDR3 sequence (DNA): TGTGCCAGCAGCCTACTTGGAGGGACGTGGGAAAAACTGTTTTTT. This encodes CASSLLGGTWEKLFF.

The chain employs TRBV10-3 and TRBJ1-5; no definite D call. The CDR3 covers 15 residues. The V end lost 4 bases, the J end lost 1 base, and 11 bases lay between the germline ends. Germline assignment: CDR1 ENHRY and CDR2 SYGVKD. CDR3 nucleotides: TGTGCCATCAGTGTCGGGGTGGGGAGCAATCAGCCCCAGCATTTT. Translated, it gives CAISVGVGSNQPQHF.

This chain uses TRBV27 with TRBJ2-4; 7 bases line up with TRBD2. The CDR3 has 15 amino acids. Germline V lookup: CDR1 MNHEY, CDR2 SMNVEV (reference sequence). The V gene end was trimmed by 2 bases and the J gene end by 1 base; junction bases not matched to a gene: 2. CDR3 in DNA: TGTGCCAGCAGTTTAGTCGGGGGGGCCAAAAACATTCAGTACTTC. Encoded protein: CASSLVGGAKNIQYF.

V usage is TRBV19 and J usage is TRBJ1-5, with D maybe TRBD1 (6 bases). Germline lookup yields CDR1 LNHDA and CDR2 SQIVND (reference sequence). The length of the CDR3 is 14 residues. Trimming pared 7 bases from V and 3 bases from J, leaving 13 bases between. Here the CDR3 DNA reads TGTGCCAGTAACAGGGTAATCTCCAATCAGCCCCAGCATTTT. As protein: CASNRVISNQPQHF.

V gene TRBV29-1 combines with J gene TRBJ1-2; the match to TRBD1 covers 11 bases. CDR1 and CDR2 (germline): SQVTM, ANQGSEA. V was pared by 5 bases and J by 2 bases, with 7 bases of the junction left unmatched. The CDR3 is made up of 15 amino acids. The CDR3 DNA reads TGCAGCGTTTCCCGGGACAGGGGGGCGAACTATGGCTACACCTTC. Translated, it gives CSVSRDRGANYGYTF. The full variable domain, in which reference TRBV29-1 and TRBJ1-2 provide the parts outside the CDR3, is SAVISQKPSRDICQRGTSLTIQCQVDSQVTMMFWYRQQPGQSLTLIATANQGSEATYESGFVIDKFPISRPNLTFSTLTVSNMSPEDSSIYLCSVSRDRGANYGYTFGSGTRLTVV.